This entry concerns a single T cell receptor (beta chain). This record belongs to a study of T cells of healthy individuals. A single record per CDR3 protein comes from TCRdb applying MiXCR to the 5' RACE reads. This table has 95,000 to 100,000 distinct CDR3 sequences, approximately 15% appearing once. V was pared by 3 bases and J by 0 bases, with 12 bases between. The CDR3 extends over 16 amino acids. Germline loops: CDR1 MGHRA, CDR2 YSYEKL. The rearrangement links TRBV4-1 to TRBJ1-5; D not certain. The sequence was collected from a human donor in good health. CDR3 sequence reads: CASSQSLGNSNQPQHF. The CDR3 DNA reads TGCGCCAGCAGCCAGTCGCTGGGGAATAGCAATCAGCCCCAGCATTTT.